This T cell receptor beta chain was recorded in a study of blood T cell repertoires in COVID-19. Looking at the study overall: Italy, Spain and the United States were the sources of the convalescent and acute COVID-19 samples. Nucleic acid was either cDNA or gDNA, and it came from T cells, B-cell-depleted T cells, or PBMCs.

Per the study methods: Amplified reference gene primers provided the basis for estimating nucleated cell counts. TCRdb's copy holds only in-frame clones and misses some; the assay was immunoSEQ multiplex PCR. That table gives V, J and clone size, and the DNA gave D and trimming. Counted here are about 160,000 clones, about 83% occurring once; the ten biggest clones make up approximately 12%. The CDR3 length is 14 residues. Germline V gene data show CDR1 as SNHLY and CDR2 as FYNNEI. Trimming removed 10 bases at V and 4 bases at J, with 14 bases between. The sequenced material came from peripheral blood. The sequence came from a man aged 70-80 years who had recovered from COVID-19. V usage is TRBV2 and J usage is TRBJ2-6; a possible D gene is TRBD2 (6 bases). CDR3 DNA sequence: TGTGCCATCGGCGGGGCAAGCGGGGCCAACGTCCTGACTTTC. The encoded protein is CAIGGASGANVLTF.